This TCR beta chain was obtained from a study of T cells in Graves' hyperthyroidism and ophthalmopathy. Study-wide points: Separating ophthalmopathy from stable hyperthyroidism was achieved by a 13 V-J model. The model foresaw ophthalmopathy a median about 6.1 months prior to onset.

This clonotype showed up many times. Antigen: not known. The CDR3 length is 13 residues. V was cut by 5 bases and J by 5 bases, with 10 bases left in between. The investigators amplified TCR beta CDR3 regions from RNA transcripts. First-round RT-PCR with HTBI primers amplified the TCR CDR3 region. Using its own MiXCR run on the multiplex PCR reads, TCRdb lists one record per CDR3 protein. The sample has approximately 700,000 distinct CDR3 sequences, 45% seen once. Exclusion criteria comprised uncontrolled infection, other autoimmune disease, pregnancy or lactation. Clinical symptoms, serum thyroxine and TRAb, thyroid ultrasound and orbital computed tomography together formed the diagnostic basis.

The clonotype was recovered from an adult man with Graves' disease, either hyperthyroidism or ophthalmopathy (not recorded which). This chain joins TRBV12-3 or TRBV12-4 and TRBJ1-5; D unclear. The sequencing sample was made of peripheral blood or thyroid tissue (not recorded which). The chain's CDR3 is CASSPDTYQPQHF. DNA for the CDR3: TGTGCCAGCAGTCCTGACACTTATCAGCCCCAGCATTTT.